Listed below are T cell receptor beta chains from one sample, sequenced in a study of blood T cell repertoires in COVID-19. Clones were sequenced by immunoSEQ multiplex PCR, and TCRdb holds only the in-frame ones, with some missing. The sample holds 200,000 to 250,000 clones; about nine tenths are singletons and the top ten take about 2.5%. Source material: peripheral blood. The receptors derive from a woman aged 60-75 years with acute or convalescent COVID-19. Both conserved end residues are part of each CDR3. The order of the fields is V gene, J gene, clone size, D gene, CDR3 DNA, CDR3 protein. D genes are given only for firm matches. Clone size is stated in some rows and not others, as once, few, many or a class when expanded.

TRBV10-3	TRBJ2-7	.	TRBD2	TGTGCCATCAGAGAAGCGGGACTCCAGGACCCCTACGAGCAGTACTTC	CAIREAGLQDPYEQYF
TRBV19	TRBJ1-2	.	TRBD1	TGTGCCGGGGGGGACAGGGCCTATGGCTACACCTTC	CAGGDRAYGYTF
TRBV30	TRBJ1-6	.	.	TGTGCCTGGAGTGTAACGGACAACCTTAATTCACCCCTCCACTTT	CAWSVTDNLNSPLHF
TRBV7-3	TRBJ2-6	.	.	TGTGCCAGCAGCAAATACCCCCCGGGAGCCAGCTCTGGGGCCAACGTCCTGACTTTC	CASSKYPPGASSGANVLTF
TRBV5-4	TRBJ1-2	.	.	TGTGCCAGCAGCCGGGGGGCTGGCGGCTACACCTTC	CASSRGAGGYTF
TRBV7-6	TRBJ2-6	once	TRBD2	TGTGCCAGCAGCCGGACTAGCGGAGGGGCCAACGTCCTGACTTTC	CASSRTSGGANVLTF
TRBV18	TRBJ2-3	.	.	TGTGCCAGCTCACCAAACAACAGGGCTAGCACAGATACGCAGTATTTT	CASSPNNRASTDTQYF
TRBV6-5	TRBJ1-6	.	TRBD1	TGTGCCAGCAATTTACAGGGGTCCCCTAATTCACCCCTCCACTTT	CASNLQGSPNSPLHF
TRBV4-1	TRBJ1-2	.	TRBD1	TGCGCCAGCAGCCGCGTTCAAAGGGACAGCCCCGATGGCTACACCTTC	CASSRVQRDSPDGYTF
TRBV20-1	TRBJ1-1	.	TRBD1	TGCAGTGCTGCAGGGGGCTCCTTGGCTTTCTTT	CSAAGGSLAFF
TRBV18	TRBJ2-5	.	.	TGTGCCAGCTCACCACGGCCGCCTTCGAGGGAAGAGACCCAGTACTTC	CASSPRPPSREETQYF
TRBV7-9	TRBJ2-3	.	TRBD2	TGTGCCAGCAGCACAACTAGCGGCGCTAGCACAGATACGCAGTATTTT	CASSTTSGASTDTQYF
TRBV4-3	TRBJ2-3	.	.	TGCGCCAGCAGCCTTCAGGGGCCTAATCAAGTCACAGATACGCAGTATTTT	CASSLQGPNQVTDTQYF
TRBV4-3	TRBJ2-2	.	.	TGCGCCAGCAGCGCGGGTAGCTGGACCGGGGAGCTGTTTTTT	CASSAGSWTGELFF
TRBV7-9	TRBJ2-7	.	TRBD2	TGTGCCAGCAGCTCGCTAGCGGGGATCTACGAGCAGTACTTC	CASSSLAGIYEQYF
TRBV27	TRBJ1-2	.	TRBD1	TGTGCCAGCAGTCCCAGGACAGGGGGCGGTATTGGGGGCTACACCTTC	CASSPRTGGGIGGYTF
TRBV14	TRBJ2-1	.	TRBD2	TGTGCCAGCAGCCAGGATGGGACTAGCGGGAGGGCTGAGCAGTTCTTC	CASSQDGTSGRAEQFF
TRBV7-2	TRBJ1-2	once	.	TGTGCCAGCAGCCTGGGGCGCTCCCAGGCCTATGGCTACACCTTC	CASSLGRSQAYGYTF
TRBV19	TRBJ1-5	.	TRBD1	TGTGCCAGTAGTCCAGAAGGGACAGGTGAACAGCCCCAGCATTTT	CASSPEGTGEQPQHF
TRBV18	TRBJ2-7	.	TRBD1	TGTGCCAGCGGCACCGGGACAGGGGTATGGGAGCAGTACTTC	CASGTGTGVWEQYF
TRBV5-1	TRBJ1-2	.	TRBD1	TGCGCCAGCAGCGGATTGGACAGGGGGCCCTATGGCTACACCTTC	CASSGLDRGPYGYTF
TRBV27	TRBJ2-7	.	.	TGTGCCAGCAGTCTTACAGGGCTGACCTCCTACGAGCAGTACTTC	CASSLTGLTSYEQYF
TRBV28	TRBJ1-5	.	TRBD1	TGTGCCAGCAGTGCGACCTCCGGGACAGGTAACCATCAGCCCCAGCATTTT	CASSATSGTGNHQPQHF
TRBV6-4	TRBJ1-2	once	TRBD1	TGTGCCAGCAGAGGGACAGGGGAGGTTGGCTACACCTTC	CASRGTGEVGYTF